The present T cell receptor (beta chain) was sequenced within a study of cytomegalovirus exposure and HLA in healthy donors. Study outcomes and limitations: Rare sequences made up most TCRs, while some public TCRs were found in many donors. Later analysis indicated greater clonal expansion among HLA-associated TCR beta chains than among equally common other chains.

The PCR contained 60 Vbeta and 13 Jbeta primers. Measured with immunoSEQ multiplex PCR; TCRdb has only the in-frame clones, and not every one. Of about 150,000 clones listed, approximately 78% were seen once; the top ten hold less than 3%. This clone showed up just once. Its antigen is unidentified. V lost 0 bases to trimming and J lost 2 bases, with 12 bases between them. The germline V gene has CDR1 SGHDT and CDR2 YYEEEE. The CDR3 sequence is 15 residues long. Nominally healthy donors were sampled, though unrecorded immune exposures were likely. The J gene is TRBJ2-7, the V gene TRBV5-6; D gene unclear. This sequence originates from a male donor in good health and CMV-seronegative. The sequenced sample was PBMCs. This chain's CDR3 is CASSLGSRGTYEQYF. The CDR3 DNA sequence: TGTGCCAGCAGCTTGGGCAGCCGAGGTACCTACGAGCAGTACTTC.